This T cell receptor beta chain was captured by sequencing in a study of a mutant IDH1 vaccine in newly diagnosed glioma. Across the study: The initiation of vaccination occurred 4-6 weeks after radiotherapy alone, or with temozolomide cycles.

Time point given: week 47, end of study. It was 300 ug of mutant IDH1 20-mer peptide that made up each vaccine dose, given with topical imiquimod. This table comes from immunoSEQ multiplex PCR, and its TCRdb copy is limited to in-frame clones, with some not included. The data show approximately 56,000 clones, with around three fifths seen just once and around 4.8% held by the top ten. Regarding this clone: Its antigen is still unknown.

CDR3 length: 14 amino acids. The V gene's germline CDR1 is SGHAT and CDR2 FQNNGV. V was cut by 3 bases and J by 1 base, with 9 bases left in between. The sequenced sample was peripheral blood mononuclear cells (PBMCs), obtained from a glioma patient whose treatment included an IDH1 peptide vaccine. The V gene is TRBV11-2, the J gene TRBJ1-1, with D possibly matching TRBD1 (5 bases). The source is a man aged 40-50 years with glioma. Some clones in this sample may be carry-over from other donors' samples. The chain's CDR3 is CASSLFGGNTEAFF. The CDR3 region has the DNA TGTGCCAGCAGCTTGTTTGGGGGGAACACTGAAGCTTTCTTT.